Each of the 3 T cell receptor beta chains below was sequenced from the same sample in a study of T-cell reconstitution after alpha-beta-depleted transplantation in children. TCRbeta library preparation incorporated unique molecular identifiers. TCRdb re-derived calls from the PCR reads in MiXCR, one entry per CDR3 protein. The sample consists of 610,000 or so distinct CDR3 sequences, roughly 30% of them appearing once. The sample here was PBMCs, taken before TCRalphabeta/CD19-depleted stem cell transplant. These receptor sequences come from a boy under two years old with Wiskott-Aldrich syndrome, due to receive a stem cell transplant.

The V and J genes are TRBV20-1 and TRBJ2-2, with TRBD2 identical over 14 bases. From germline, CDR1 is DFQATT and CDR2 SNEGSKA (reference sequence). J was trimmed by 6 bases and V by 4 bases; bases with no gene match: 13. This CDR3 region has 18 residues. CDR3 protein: CSAKRRLGLAGVAGELFF. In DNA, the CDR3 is TGCAGTGCTAAACGGCGATTGGGACTAGCGGGAGTGGCCGGGGAGCTGTTTTTT.

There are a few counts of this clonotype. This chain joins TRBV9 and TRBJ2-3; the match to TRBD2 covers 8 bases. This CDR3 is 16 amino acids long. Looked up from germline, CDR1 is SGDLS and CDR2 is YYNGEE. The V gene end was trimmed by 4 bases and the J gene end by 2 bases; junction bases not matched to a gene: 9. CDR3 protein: CASSRVDSGDTDTQYF. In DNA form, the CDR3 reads TGTGCCAGCAGCAGAGTAGATAGCGGGGACACAGATACGCAGTATTTT.

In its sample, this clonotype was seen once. The CDR3 nucleotides read TGTGCCAGCAGCGTAGAAGGGGCAGGCCAAGAGACCCAGTACTTC. Translation: CASSVEGAGQETQYF. The J gene is TRBJ2-5, the V gene TRBV9; tentatively, D is TRBD1 (5 bases). The ends were cut back, 0 bases at V and 1 base at J, with 10 bases in the middle. Per the germline V gene, CDR1 is SGDLS and CDR2 is YYNGEE. The CDR3 has 15 amino acids.